This TCR beta chain was documented in a study of blood T cell repertoires in COVID-19. Study summary: From the United States, Italy and Spain came samples of acute and convalescent COVID-19.

The protocol was immunoSEQ multiplex PCR, while the TCRdb copy is restricted to in-frame clones and leaves out a portion. The sample has nearly 90,000 clones, around 91% seen once. Germline-derived CDR1 and CDR2 are SGHVS and FQNEAQ. The V gene lost 3 bases and the J gene lost 0 bases, with 8 bases spanning the gap. CDR3 length: 14 residues. In this sample, this clone turned up once. In Seattle, patients joined the study during active infection and were tracked longitudinally. The sequenced material came from peripheral blood. V is TRBV7-8 and J is TRBJ1-2; D not resolved. The sequence was collected from a man aged 18 to 29 with COVID-19, enrolled during active disease. CDR3 coding DNA: TGTGCCAGCAGCTTGACACCTGCTAACTATGGCTACACCTTC. Translation: CASSLTPANYGYTF.